One and the same sample provided the 29 T cell receptor beta chains below, sequenced in a study of blood T cell repertoires in COVID-19. The method was immunoSEQ multiplex PCR; TCRdb's version includes in-frame clones alone and lacks a portion of them. The sample includes 200,000 to 250,000 clones, more than 75% of them seen just once. The source material was peripheral blood. These receptors were taken from a middle-aged woman with acute or convalescent COVID-19.

The rearrangement links TRBV6-5 to TRBJ1-2, with 8 bases that match TRBD1. CDR3 length: 15 residues. Trimming cost V 6 bases and J 0 bases; bases outside gene matches: 6. Germline V gene lookup returns CDR1 MNHEY and CDR2 SVGAGI. The CDR3 DNA follows: TGTGCCAGCAGACCCAAACAGGGGGCTAACTATGGCTACACCTTC. Encoded protein: CASRPKQGANYGYTF.

In the case of this clone: Distinct nucleotide sequences in the sample also encode this CDR3. This sequence joins TRBV24-1 and TRBJ2-7; D gene unclear. The ends were cut back, 3 bases at V and 4 bases at J, with 12 bases in the middle. Germline V CDR1 and CDR2: KGHDR, SFDVKD. There are 14 residues in the CDR3. In DNA, the CDR3 is TGTGCCACCAGTGATGGTTTGGCGGATTACGAGCAGTACTTC. The encoded protein is CATSDGLADYEQYF.

The chain couples TRBV7-9 to TRBJ1-2; the D is unclear. Trimming stripped 5 bases from V and 9 bases from J, with 19 bases between. There are 14 residues in the CDR3. The V gene's germline CDR1 is SEHNR and CDR2 FQNEAQ (reference sequence). The CDR3 region is CASSDTGVMQSYTF. The CDR3 nucleotides are TGTGCCAGCAGCGACACCGGGGTAATGCAAAGCTACACCTTC. The full variable domain, rest sourced from reference TRBV7-9 and TRBJ1-2, is DTGVSQNPRHKITKRGQNVTFRCDPISEHNRLYWYRQTLGQGPEFLTYFQNEAQLEKSRLLSDRFSAERPKGSFSTLEIQRTEQGDSAMYLCASSDTGVMQSYTFGSGTRLTVV.

This chain uses TRBV29-1 with TRBJ1-2; 8 bases align to TRBD1. The CDR3 loop spans 14 amino acids. Trimming at V came to 6 bases and at J to 4 bases, leaving 10 bases not matched to a gene. Germline V CDR1 and CDR2: SQVTM, ANQGSEA. CDR3 sequence: CSVVTGQGLYGYTF. DNA of the CDR3: TGCAGCGTAGTCACCGGACAGGGACTCTATGGCTACACCTTC.

V and J are TRBV9 and TRBJ2-3; 11 bases align to TRBD2. J gave up 3 bases and V 4 bases, and 4 bases lay outside the gene matches. The CDR3 spans 15 residues. Germline V gene lookup returns CDR1 SGDLS and CDR2 YYNGEE. The chain's CDR3 is CASSLTSGITDTQYF. CDR3 sequence (DNA): TGTGCCAGCAGCTTGACTAGCGGGATTACAGATACGCAGTATTTT.

The chain recombines TRBV7-8 with TRBJ1-2; 7 bases agree with TRBD1. The CDR3 has 13 residues. Germline trimming cut 5 bases from V and 6 bases from J; bases unmatched to any gene: 6. CDR1 is SGHVS and CDR2 is FQNEAQ in the germline V gene. The CDR3 region is CASSRGGTDGYTF. The CDR3 nucleotides are TGTGCCAGCAGCCGTGGGGGGACAGATGGCTACACCTTC.

The rearrangement joins TRBV19 to TRBJ1-5; possibly TRBD1 for D (5 bases). V dropped 2 bases and J dropped 3 bases, with 11 bases sitting between them. The CDR3 sequence is 15 residues long. Looked up from germline, CDR1 is LNHDA and CDR2 is SQIVND (reference sequence). CDR3 protein: CASSIPGGDNQPQHF. Here the CDR3 DNA reads TGTGCCAGTAGTATACCGGGGGGAGACAATCAGCCCCAGCATTTT.

The chain couples TRBV10-1 to TRBJ1-2, with D possibly TRBD1 on 5 matching bases. This CDR3 contains 15 residues. Trimming pared 3 bases from V and 2 bases from J, leaving 13 bases between. From germline, CDR1 is WNHNN and CDR2 SYGVQD (reference sequence). The CDR3 is CASSDCERGNYGYTF. In nucleotides, the CDR3 is TGCGCCAGCAGTGACTGCGAACGGGGGAACTATGGCTACACCTTC.

The chain couples TRBV24-1 to TRBJ2-1, with 9 bases matching TRBD1. The CDR3 covers 19 residues. Germline CDR1 reads KGHDR; CDR2 reads SFDVKD. J was trimmed by 0 bases and V by 4 bases; bases with no gene match: 12. The CDR3 loop reads CATSESGTGILSSYNEQFF. The CDR3 nucleotides read TGTGCCACCAGTGAATCCGGGACAGGGATCCTGAGCTCCTACAATGAGCAGTTCTTC.

This clone was observed a single time. This sequence joins TRBV18 and TRBJ1-1; D not resolved. There are 16 residues in the CDR3. Trimming shortened V by 1 base and J by 3 bases, and 15 bases separated the two germline ends. From germline, CDR1 is KGHSH and CDR2 LQKENI. CDR3 bases: TGTGCCAGCTCACCACGTCGGAGGAGTCGGTACACTGAAGCTTTCTTT. It translates to CASSPRRRSRYTEAFF.

This chain connects TRBV3-1 (or the pseudogene TRBV3-2) to TRBJ1-1, with D uncertain. The germline V and J ends were trimmed by 1 base and 4 bases, with 7 bases remaining between them. This CDR3 has 13 amino acids. Germline assignment: CDR1 LGHDT and CDR2 YNNKEL (reference sequence). CDR3: CASSQGWSTEAFF. The CDR3 DNA reads TGTGCCAGCAGCCAAGGTTGGAGCACTGAAGCTTTCTTT.

The V gene is TRBV3-1 (or the pseudogene TRBV3-2), the J gene TRBJ2-4; 9 nucleotides align to TRBD2. The J segment lost 6 bases and the V segment lost 2 bases, leaving 11 bases of the junction unmatched. The CDR3 spans 17 residues. CDR1 is LGHDT, CDR2 YNNKEL, per germline (reference sequence). The CDR3: CASSQPTSGARGNIQYF. The CDR3 DNA is TGTGCCAGCAGCCAACCGACTAGCGGAGCACGCGGAAACATTCAGTACTTC.

The V gene is TRBV25-1, the J gene TRBJ1-2; D may be TRBD1 (6 bases). CDR1 and CDR2 from the germline V gene are MGHDK and SYGVNS. The CDR3 length is 12 residues. The V end lost 8 bases, the J end lost 8 bases, and 15 bases lay between the germline ends. The CDR3 sequence: CASGTIGSGYTF. The CDR3 nucleotides are TGTGCCAGCGGGACAATTGGGAGCGGCTACACCTTC.

This clone was detected only a few times. The rearrangement joins TRBV9 to TRBJ2-1; TRBD2 matches 8 bases. Per the germline V gene, CDR1 is SGDLS and CDR2 is YYNGEE. This CDR3 spans 14 amino acids. The trim removed 2 bases at V and 3 bases at J, leaving 1 base unmatched. This CDR3 reads CASSVSGGYNEQFF. The CDR3 region has the DNA TGTGCCAGCAGCGTGAGCGGGGGCTACAATGAGCAGTTCTTC.

This clone came up a few times. This chain links TRBV6-4 with TRBJ1-3; a possible D gene is TRBD1 (6 bases). The germline V gene has CDR1 MRHNA and CDR2 SNTAGT. V lost 4 bases to trimming and J lost 6 bases, with 7 bases between them. CDR3 size: 12 residues. CDR3 sequence: CASSGDINTIYF. In DNA, the CDR3 is TGTGCCAGCAGTGGGGACATAAACACCATATATTTT.

This clone was seen just once. The CDR3 is CASRGQGGSGYGYTF. The DNA for the CDR3 is TGTGCCAGCAGGGGACAGGGGGGCTCGGGCTATGGCTACACCTTC. This chain connects TRBV2 to TRBJ1-2; 11 positions match TRBD1. This CDR3 spans 15 amino acids. Trimming cost V 6 bases and J 4 bases; bases outside gene matches: 7. CDR1 SNHLY and CDR2 FYNNEI come from the germline V gene.

V and J are TRBV6-2 or TRBV6-3 and TRBJ1-1; maybe TRBD1 (6 bases). V shed 5 bases and J shed 11 bases, with 15 bases lying between them. The CDR3 is 12 residues long. CDR1 MNHEY and CDR2 SVGEGT come from the germline V gene. CDR3 residues: CASSPYREFAFF. The CDR3 region has the DNA TGTGCCAGCAGTCCATACAGGGAGTTCGCTTTCTTT.

The chain uses TRBV6-4 and TRBJ1-2; TRBD1 might be the D (6 bases). Germline assignment: CDR1 MRHNA and CDR2 SNTAGT. This CDR3 has 13 residues. The V and J ends lost 3 bases and 7 bases respectively, with 12 bases between them. The CDR3 spells CASSESQGSGYTF. The CDR3 coding sequence is TGTGCCAGCAGTGAATCACAGGGAAGTGGCTACACCTTC.

The chain couples TRBV7-3 to TRBJ2-7; 9 bases line up with TRBD2. Germline V gene data show CDR1 as SGHTA and CDR2 as FQGTGA. V shed 3 bases, J shed 4 bases, and the junction held 7 bases outside the gene matches. The CDR3 loop spans 15 amino acids. This chain's CDR3 is CASSFYGGGAYEQYF. In DNA, the CDR3 is TGTGCCAGCAGCTTCTATGGCGGGGGGGCGTACGAGCAGTACTTC.

This chain joins TRBV18 and TRBJ2-1, with 7 bases matching TRBD1. In germline, CDR1 is KGHSH, CDR2 LQKENI. V trimming: 4 bases; J trimming: 3 bases; junction bases outside the gene matches: 3. CDR3 length: 14 residues. CDR3 region: CASSQGAGYNEQFF. CDR3 nucleotide sequence: TGTGCCAGCTCACAGGGGGCGGGCTACAATGAGCAGTTCTTC.

The genes are TRBV21-1 and TRBJ2-3; TRBD2, as called in the table, went unchecked against the DNA. TRBV21-1 is recorded as a pseudogene. This CDR3 has 13 amino acids. The chain's CDR3 is CASNPPTADTQYF. The CDR3 DNA follows: TGTGCCAGCAACCCCCCTACGGCAGATACGCAGTATTTT.

The chain recombines TRBV18 with TRBJ2-2; 9 bases fit TRBD2. Germline CDR1 and CDR2: KGHSH and LQKENI. This CDR3 has 18 residues. After removal of 0 bases from V and 6 bases from J, the junction contained 11 bases not matched to a gene. Written as DNA, the CDR3 is TGTGCCAGCTCACCACCGAGGCAGCCAGCGGGAGGATCCGGGGAGCTGTTTTTT. This translates into CASSPPRQPAGGSGELFF.

The rearrangement links TRBV11-2 to TRBJ1-4; D possibly corresponds to TRBD1 (6 bases). Trimming left V 2 bases short and J 7 bases short, with 20 bases between. The CDR3 spans 17 residues. Per germline, CDR1 SGHAT and CDR2 FQNNGV. CDR3 region: CASSLSTAGVLGEKLFF. The CDR3 DNA reads as TGTGCCAGCAGCTTATCCACCGCAGGGGTTCTAGGTGAAAAACTGTTTTTT.

This chain uses TRBV30 with TRBJ2-5; a weak D match, TRBD1 (5 bases). Deletions cut 8 bases from V and 3 bases from J, with 16 bases between. The CDR3 is made up of 13 amino acids. CDR1 and CDR2 (germline): GTSNPN, SVGIG (reference sequence). In DNA form, the CDR3 reads TGTGCCCTAATGGGGCAGAGAAAAGAGACCCAGTACTTC. Translated, it gives CALMGQRKETQYF.

The table lists this clone with a few counts. The chain carries TRBV18 and TRBJ1-2; tentative D call: TRBD1 (5 bases). The CDR3 totals 13 residues. Trimming cost V 5 bases and J 4 bases, with 11 bases left between them. Germline CDR1 reads KGHSH; CDR2 reads LQKENI. This CDR3 is CASSEDTTYGYTF. CDR3 nucleotides: TGTGCCAGCTCAGAGGACACCACCTATGGCTACACCTTC.

The chain joins TRBV5-1 to TRBJ2-7; no reliable D call. Trimming pared 5 bases from V and 0 bases from J, leaving 9 bases between. CDR1 SGHRS and CDR2 YFSETQ come from the germline V gene. This CDR3 comprises 13 residues. CDR3 DNA: TGCGCCAGCAGTTCAGGATACTCCTACGAGCAGTACTTC. Protein product: CASSSGYSYEQYF.

The chain carries TRBV3-1 (or the pseudogene TRBV3-2) and TRBJ2-6; weak D call: TRBD1 (5 bases). CDR1 and CDR2 (germline): LGHDT, YNNKEL (reference sequence). Deletions cut 4 bases from V and 2 bases from J, with 9 bases between. This CDR3 is built from 15 residues. DNA of the CDR3: TGTGCCAGCAGCCCCTCAGGGACTGGGGCCAACGTCCTGACTTTC. Encoded protein: CASSPSGTGANVLTF.

The chain is built from TRBV18 and TRBJ2-5; 7 bases are shared with TRBD1. The junction had 7 bases not matched to a gene; V was cut back by 1 base and J by 5 bases. The V gene's germline CDR1 is KGHSH and CDR2 LQKENI. The CDR3 runs 15 residues. The CDR3 region is CASSPLEQGRETQYF. The CDR3, as DNA: TGTGCCAGCTCACCACTGGAACAGGGGCGTGAGACCCAGTACTTC.

This clone was recorded only once. CDR3 sequence: CASSSGQGVYSPLHF. CDR3 DNA: TGTGCCAGCAGTTCGGGACAGGGGGTGTATTCACCCCTCCACTTT. The V call is TRBV27, the J call TRBJ1-6; TRBD1 matches at 11 bases. The CDR3 has 15 amino acids. J was trimmed by 8 bases and V by 4 bases; bases with no gene match: 4. Germline V lookup: CDR1 MNHEY, CDR2 SMNVEV (reference sequence).